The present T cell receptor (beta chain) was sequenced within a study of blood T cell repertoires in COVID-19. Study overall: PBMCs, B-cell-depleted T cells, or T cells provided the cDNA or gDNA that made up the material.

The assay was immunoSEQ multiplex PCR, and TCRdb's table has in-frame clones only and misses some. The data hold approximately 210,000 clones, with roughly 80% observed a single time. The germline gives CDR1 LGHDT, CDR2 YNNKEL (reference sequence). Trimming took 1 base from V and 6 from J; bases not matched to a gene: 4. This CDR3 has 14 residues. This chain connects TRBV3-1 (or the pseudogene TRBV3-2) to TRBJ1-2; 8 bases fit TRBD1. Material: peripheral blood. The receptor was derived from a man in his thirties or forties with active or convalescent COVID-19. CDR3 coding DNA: TGTGCCAGCAGCCAAGTGGGACAGGTCGATGGCTACACCTTC. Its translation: CASSQVGQVDGYTF.